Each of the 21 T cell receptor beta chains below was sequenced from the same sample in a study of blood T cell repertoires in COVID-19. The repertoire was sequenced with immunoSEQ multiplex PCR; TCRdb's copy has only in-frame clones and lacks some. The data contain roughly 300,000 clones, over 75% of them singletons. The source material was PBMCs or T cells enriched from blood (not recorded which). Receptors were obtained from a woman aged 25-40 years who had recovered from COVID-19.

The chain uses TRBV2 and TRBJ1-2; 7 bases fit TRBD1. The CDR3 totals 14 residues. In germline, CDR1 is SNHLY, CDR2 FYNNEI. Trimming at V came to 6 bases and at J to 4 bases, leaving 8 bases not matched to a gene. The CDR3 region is CASSSDRQSYGYTF. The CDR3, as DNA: TGTGCCAGCAGCTCGGACAGGCAGAGCTATGGCTACACCTTC.

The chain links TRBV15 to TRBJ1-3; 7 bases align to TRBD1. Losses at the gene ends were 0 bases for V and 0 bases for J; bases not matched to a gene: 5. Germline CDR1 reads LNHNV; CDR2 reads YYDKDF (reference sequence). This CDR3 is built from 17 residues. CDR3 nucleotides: TGTGCCACCAGCAGAGACCAGACAGGGAGCTCTGGAAACACCATATATTTT. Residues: CATSRDQTGSSGNTIYF.

Here the CDR3 DNA reads TGTGCCAGCAGCCTCCGGACAGGGGCCACAGATACGCAGTATTTT. Amino acids: CASSLRTGATDTQYF. The rearrangement joins TRBV14 to TRBJ2-3, with 9 bases aligning to TRBD1. V was pared by 4 bases and J by 2 bases, with 4 bases of the junction left unmatched. This CDR3 region has 15 residues. Looked up from germline, CDR1 is SGHDN and CDR2 is FVKESK.

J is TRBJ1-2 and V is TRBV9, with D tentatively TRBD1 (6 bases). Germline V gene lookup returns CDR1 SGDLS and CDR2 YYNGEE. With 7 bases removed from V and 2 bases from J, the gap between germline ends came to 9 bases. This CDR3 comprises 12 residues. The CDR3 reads CASGTPNYGYTF. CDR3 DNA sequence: TGTGCCAGCGGGACACCCAACTATGGCTACACCTTC.

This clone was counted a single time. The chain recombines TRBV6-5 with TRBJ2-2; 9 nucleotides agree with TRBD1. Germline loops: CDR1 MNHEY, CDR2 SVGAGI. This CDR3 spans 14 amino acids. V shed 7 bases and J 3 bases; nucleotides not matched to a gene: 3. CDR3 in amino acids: CASTRDRDTGELFF. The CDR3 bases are TGTGCCAGCACGAGGGACAGGGACACCGGGGAGCTGTTTTTT.

CDR3 nucleotides: TGTGCCAGCAGCCTAAGGGACAGGGTGAACACTGAAGCTTTCTTT. Translated: CASSLRDRVNTEAFF. The rearrangement joins TRBV5-5 to TRBJ1-1; TRBD1 aligns across 9 bases. The CDR3 totals 15 residues. V dropped 4 bases and J dropped 0; count of bases not matched to a gene: 4. Germline CDR1 and CDR2: SGHKS and YYEKEE (reference sequence).

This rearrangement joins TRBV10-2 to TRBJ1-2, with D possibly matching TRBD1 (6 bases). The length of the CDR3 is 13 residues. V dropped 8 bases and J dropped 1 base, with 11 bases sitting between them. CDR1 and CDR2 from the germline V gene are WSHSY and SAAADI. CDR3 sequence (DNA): TGCGCCAGCCGGCCAGGGGTTAACTATGGCTACACCTTC. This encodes CASRPGVNYGYTF.

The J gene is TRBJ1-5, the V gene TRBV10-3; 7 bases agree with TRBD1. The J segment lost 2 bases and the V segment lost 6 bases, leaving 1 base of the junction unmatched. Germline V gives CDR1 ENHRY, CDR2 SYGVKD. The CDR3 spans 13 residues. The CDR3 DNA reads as TGTGCCATCAGCACAGGGGGCAATCAGCCCCAGCATTTT. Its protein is CAISTGGNQPQHF.

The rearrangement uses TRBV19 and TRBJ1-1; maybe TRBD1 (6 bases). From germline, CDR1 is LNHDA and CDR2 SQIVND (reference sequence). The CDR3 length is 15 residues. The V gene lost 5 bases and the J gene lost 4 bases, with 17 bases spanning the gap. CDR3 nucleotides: TGTGCCAGTAGTCCCCCTCGGGGGGCGCGCACTGAAGCTTTCTTT. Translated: CASSPPRGARTEAFF.

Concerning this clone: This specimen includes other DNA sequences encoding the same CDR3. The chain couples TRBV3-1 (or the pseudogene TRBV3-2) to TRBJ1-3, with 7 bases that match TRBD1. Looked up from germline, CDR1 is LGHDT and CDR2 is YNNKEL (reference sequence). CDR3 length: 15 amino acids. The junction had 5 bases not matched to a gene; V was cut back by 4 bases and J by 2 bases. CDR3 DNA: TGTGCCAGCAGCCCCCGAGACAGGGCTGGAAACACCATATATTTT. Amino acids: CASSPRDRAGNTIYF.

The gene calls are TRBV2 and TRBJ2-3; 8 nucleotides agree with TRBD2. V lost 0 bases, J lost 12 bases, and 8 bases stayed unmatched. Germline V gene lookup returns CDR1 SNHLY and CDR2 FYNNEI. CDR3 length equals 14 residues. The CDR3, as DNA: TGTGCCAGCAGTGAAGCGGGCGGGACTAGTCCCCAGTATTTT. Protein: CASSEAGGTSPQYF.

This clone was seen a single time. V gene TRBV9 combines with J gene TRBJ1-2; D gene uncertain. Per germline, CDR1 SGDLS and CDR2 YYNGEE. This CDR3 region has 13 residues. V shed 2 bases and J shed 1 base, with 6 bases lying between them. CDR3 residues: CASSVEGNYGYTF. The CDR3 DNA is TGTGCCAGCAGCGTCGAGGGTAACTATGGCTACACCTTC.

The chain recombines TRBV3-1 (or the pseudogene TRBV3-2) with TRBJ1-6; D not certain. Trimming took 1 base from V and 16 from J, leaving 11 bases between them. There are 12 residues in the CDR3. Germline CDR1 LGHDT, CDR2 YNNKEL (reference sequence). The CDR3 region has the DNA TGTGCCAGCAGCCAAGGCCGGGGATGGCTCCACTTT. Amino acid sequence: CASSQGRGWLHF.

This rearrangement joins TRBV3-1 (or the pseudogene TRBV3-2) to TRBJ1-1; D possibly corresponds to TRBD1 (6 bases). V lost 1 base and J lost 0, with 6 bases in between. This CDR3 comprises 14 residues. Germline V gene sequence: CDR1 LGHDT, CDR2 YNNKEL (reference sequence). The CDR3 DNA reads TGTGCCAGCAGCCAAGCAGGGGTGAACACTGAAGCTTTCTTT. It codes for CASSQAGVNTEAFF.

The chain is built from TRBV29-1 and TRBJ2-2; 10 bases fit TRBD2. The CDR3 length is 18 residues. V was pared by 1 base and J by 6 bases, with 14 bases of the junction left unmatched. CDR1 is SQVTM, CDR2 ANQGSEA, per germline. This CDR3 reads CSVEGEVAGGGGAGELFF. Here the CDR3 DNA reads TGCAGCGTTGAAGGGGAAGTAGCGGGGGGAGGGGGCGCCGGGGAGCTGTTTTTT.

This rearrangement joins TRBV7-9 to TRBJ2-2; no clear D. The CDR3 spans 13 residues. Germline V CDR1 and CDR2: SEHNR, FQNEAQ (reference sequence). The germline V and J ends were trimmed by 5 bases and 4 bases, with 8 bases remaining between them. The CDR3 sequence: CASSPSVTGELFF. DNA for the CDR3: TGTGCCAGCAGCCCTTCTGTCACCGGGGAGCTGTTTTTT.

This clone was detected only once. The CDR3 sequence is CASSFIGLAGVNEQFF. The CDR3 DNA follows: TGTGCCAGCAGTTTTATCGGACTAGCGGGAGTCAATGAGCAGTTCTTC. The V and J genes are TRBV28 and TRBJ2-1; 13 bases line up with TRBD2. J was trimmed by 6 bases and V by 3 bases; bases with no gene match: 5. The CDR3 sequence is 16 residues long. Per the germline V gene, CDR1 is MDHEN and CDR2 is SYDVKM.

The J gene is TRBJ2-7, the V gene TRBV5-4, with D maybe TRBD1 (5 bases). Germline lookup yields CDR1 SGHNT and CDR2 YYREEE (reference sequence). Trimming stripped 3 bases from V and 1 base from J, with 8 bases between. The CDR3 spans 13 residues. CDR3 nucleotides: TGTGCCAGCAGCTCATCAGGGTCCTACGAGCAGTACTTC. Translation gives CASSSSGSYEQYF.

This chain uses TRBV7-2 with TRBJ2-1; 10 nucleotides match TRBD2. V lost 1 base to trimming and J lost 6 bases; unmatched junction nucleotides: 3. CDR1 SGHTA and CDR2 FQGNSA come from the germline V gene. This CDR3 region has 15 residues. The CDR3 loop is CASSLGGLAVNEQFF. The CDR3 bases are TGTGCCAGCAGCTTAGGAGGACTAGCGGTCAATGAGCAGTTCTTC.

The DNA for the CDR3 is TGTGCCAGCAGCCCACAGGGACAGGGGGCTTCACCCCTCCACTTT. Encoded protein: CASSPQGQGASPLHF. The genes are TRBV4-2 and TRBJ1-6; TRBD1 matches at 12 bases. With V trimmed by 4 bases and J by 9 bases, 4 bases remained unmatched. The CDR3 is 15 residues long. CDR1 LGHNA and CDR2 YNFKEQ come from the germline V gene.

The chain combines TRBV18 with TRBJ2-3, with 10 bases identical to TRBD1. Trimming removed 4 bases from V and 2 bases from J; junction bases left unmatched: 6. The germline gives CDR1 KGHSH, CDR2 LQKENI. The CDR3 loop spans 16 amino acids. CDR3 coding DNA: TGTGCCAGCTCACACCAGACAGGGGGCATCACAGATACGCAGTATTTT. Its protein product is CASSHQTGGITDTQYF.